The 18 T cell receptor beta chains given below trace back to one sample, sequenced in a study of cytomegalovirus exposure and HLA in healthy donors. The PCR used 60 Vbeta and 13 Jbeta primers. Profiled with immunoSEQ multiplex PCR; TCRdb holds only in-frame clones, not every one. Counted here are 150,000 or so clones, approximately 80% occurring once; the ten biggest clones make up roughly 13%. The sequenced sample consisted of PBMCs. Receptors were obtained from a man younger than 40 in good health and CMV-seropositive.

The CDR3 protein is CASKHAGNQPQHF. The CDR3 bases are TGTGCCAGCAAGCATGCGGGCAATCAGCCCCAGCATTTT. The chain links TRBV27 to TRBJ1-5; no reliable D call. Trimming shortened V by 7 bases and J by 2 bases, and 9 bases separated the two germline ends. CDR1 is MNHEY, CDR2 SMNVEV, per germline (reference sequence). The CDR3 length is 13 residues.

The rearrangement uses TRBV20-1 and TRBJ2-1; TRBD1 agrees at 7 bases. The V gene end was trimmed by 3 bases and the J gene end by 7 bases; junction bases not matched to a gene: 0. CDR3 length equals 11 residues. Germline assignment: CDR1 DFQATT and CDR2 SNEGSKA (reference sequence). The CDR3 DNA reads TGCAGTGCTAGGGGACAGAATGAGCAGTTCTTC. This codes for CSARGQNEQFF.

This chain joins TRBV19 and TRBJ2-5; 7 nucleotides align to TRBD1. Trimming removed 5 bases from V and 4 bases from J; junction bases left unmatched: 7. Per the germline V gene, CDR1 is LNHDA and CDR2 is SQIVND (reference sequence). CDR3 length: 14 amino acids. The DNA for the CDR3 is TGTGCCAGTAGTTACAGGGGTAGTCGAGAGACCCAGTACTTC. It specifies CASSYRGSRETQYF.

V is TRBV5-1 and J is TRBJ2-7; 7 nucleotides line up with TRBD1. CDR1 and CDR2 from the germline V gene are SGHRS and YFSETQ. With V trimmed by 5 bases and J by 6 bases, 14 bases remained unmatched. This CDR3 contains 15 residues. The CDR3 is CASRPQRTGFLEQYF. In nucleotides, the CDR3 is TGCGCCAGCAGACCCCAGCGGACAGGCTTTCTCGAGCAGTACTTC.

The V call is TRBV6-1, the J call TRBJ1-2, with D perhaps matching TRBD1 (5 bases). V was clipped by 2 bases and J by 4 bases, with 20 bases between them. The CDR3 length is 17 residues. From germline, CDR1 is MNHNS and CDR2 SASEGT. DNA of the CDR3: TGTGCCAGCAGTGAATTCGGGACTTTCCAGGACGTCTATGGCTACACCTTC. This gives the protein CASSEFGTFQDVYGYTF.

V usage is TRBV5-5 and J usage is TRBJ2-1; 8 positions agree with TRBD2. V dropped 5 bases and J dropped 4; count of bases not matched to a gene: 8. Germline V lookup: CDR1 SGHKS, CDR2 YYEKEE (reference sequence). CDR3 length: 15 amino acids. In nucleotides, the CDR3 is TGTGCCAGCAGGAGTATAGCGGGATCATACAATGAGCAGTTCTTC. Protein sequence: CASRSIAGSYNEQFF.

CDR3 in amino acids: CASSVAGASTDTQYF. As DNA, the CDR3 is TGTGCCAGCAGCGTAGCGGGAGCTAGCACAGATACGCAGTATTTT. This chain connects TRBV9 to TRBJ2-3; D possibly corresponds to TRBD2 (6 bases). Germline CDR1 and CDR2: SGDLS and YYNGEE. With 0 bases removed from V and 0 bases from J, the gap between germline ends came to 8 bases. The CDR3 consists of 15 residues. Drawing the rest from reference TRBV9 and TRBJ2-3, the complete variable domain is DSGVTQTPKHLITATGQRVTLRCSPRSGDLSVYWYQQSLDQGLQFLIQYYNGEERAKGNILERFSAQQFPDLHSELNLSSLELGDSALYFCASSVAGASTDTQYFGPGTRLTVL.

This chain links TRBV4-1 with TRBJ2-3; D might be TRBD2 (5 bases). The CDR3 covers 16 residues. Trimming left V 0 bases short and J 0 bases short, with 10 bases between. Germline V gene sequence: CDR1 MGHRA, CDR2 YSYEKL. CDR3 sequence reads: CASSQDLRGSTDTQYF. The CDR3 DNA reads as TGCGCCAGCAGCCAAGATCTACGGGGTAGCACAGATACGCAGTATTTT.

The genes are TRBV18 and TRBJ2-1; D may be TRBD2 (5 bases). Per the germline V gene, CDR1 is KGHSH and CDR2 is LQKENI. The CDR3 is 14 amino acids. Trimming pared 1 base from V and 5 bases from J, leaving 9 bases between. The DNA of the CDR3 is TGTGCCAGCTCACCACAGAGCGGAGACAATGAGCAGTTCTTC. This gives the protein CASSPQSGDNEQFF.

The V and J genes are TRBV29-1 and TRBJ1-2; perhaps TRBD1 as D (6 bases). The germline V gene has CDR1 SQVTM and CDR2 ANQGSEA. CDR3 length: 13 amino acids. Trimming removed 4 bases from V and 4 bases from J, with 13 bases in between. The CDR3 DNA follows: TGCAGCGTTGCCCGACAGGCGGTCTATGGCTACACCTTC. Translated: CSVARQAVYGYTF.

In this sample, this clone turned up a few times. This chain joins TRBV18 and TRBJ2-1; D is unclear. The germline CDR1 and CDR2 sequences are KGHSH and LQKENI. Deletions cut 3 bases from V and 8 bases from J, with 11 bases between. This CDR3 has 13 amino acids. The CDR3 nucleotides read TGTGCCAGCTCACCCCTAGAGTCCCATGAGCAGTTCTTC. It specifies CASSPLESHEQFF.

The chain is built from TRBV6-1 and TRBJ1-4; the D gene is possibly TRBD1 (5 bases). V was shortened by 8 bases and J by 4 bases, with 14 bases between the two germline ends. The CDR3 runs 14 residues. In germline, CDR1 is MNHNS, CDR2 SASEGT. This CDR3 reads CASARRGVNEKLFF. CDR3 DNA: TGTGCCAGCGCCCGACGGGGGGTTAATGAAAAACTGTTTTTT.

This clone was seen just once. CDR3 coding DNA: TGTGCCAGCAGCTTACCGGGACAGGGCCCTAATGAGCAGTACTTC. It translates to CASSLPGQGPNEQYF. This chain uses TRBV5-4 with TRBJ2-7; 9 bases are a match to TRBD1. The germline V gene has CDR1 SGHNT and CDR2 YYREEE (reference sequence). This CDR3 is 15 amino acids long. V dropped 2 bases and J dropped 7; count of bases not matched to a gene: 10.

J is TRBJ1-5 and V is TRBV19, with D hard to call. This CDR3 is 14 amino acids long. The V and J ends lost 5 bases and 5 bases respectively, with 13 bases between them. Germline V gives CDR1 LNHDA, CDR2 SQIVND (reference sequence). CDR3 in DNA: TGTGCCAGTAGTGGCCTGGAGGTCTATCAGCCCCAGCATTTT. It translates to CASSGLEVYQPQHF.

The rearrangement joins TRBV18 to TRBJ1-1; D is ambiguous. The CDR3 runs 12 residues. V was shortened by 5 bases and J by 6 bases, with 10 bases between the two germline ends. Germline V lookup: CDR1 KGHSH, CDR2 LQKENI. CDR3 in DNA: TGTGCCAGCTCAAGCGCCGTCGCTGAAGCTTTCTTT. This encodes CASSSAVAEAFF.

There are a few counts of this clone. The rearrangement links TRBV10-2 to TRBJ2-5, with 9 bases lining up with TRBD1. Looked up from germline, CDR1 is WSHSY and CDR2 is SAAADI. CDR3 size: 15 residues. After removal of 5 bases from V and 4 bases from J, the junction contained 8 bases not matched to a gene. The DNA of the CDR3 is TGCGCCAGCAGTTCCTCCGGGACAGGGCGAGAGACCCAGTACTTC. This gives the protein CASSSSGTGRETQYF.

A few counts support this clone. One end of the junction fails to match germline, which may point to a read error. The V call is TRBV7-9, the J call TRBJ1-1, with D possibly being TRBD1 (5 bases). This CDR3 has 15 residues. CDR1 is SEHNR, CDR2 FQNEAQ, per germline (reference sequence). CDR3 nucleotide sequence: TGTGCCAGCAGCTTAGCGGCGGGGGTTTTCACTGAACCTTTCTTT. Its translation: CASSLAAGVFTEPFF.

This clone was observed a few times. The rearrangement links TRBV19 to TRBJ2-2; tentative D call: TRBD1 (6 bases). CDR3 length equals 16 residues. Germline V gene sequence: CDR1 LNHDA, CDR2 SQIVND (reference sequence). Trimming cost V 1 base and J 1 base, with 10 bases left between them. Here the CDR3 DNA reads TGTGCCAGTAGTATAGTGGAGACAGGGAACACCGGGGAGCTGTTTTTT. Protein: CASSIVETGNTGELFF.